Listed here are 5 T cell receptor beta chains from one sample, sequenced in a study of STAT3 mutations in large granular lymphocyte leukemia. Points from the study as a whole: Every T-cell large granular lymphocyte leukemia patient had at least one immunodominant TCR beta clonotype.

Here immunoSEQ multiplex PCR was the method, and the copy in TCRdb shows in-frame clones only, minus some. The sample has about 13,000 clones; more than 90% are singletons. These receptors' targets are unknown. Source material: peripheral blood mononuclear cells. These receptors came from a man aged 40-49 years with T-cell large granular lymphocyte leukemia. Some clones in this sample may be carry-over from other donors' samples.

The V call is TRBV27, the J call TRBJ1-2, with D possibly matching TRBD1 (6 bases). Germline V gene lookup returns CDR1 MNHEY and CDR2 SMNVEV (reference sequence). The V end was cut by 4 bases, the J end by 2 bases, with 11 bases between. This CDR3 spans 14 amino acids. The CDR3 nucleotides read TGTGCCAGCAGTTCCGCAGGGGCCAACTATGGCTACACCTTC. Translating gives CASSSAGANYGYTF.

The genes are TRBV5-1 and TRBJ2-7; 7 bases align to TRBD1. The CDR3 length is 14 residues. From germline, CDR1 is SGHRS and CDR2 YFSETQ. The J segment lost 5 bases and the V segment lost 4 bases, leaving 9 bases of the junction unmatched. The CDR3 here is CASSPRDRTDEQYF. CDR3 coding DNA: TGCGCCAGCAGCCCTCGGGACAGAACCGACGAGCAGTACTTC.

The chain combines TRBV15 with TRBJ1-1, with 9 nucleotides matching TRBD1. The trim removed 0 bases at V and 5 bases at J, leaving 4 bases unmatched. The CDR3 extends over 15 amino acids. The germline V gene has CDR1 LNHNV and CDR2 YYDKDF (reference sequence). CDR3 bases: TGTGCCACCAGCAGAGATAAGGGGACAGGGACTGAAGCTTTCTTT. The encoded protein is CATSRDKGTGTEAFF.

The genes are TRBV4-3 and TRBJ2-6; tentatively, D is TRBD1 (5 bases). V was clipped by 0 bases and J by 0 bases, with 12 bases between them. CDR3 length: 18 residues. Germline loops: CDR1 LGHNA, CDR2 YSLEER. In DNA form, the CDR3 reads TGCGCCAGCAGCCAAGATCCCCCAGGGATCTCTGGGGCCAACGTCCTGACTTTC. It translates to CASSQDPPGISGANVLTF.

The genes are TRBV7-9 and TRBJ1-5; D gene unclear. V lost 2 bases and J 3 bases, leaving 8 bases between the germline ends. Germline CDR1 SEHNR, CDR2 FQNEAQ (reference sequence). There are 14 residues in the CDR3. CDR3 loop: CASSLSSPNQPQHF. CDR3 nucleotide sequence: TGTGCCAGCAGCTTATCCAGCCCCAATCAGCCCCAGCATTTT.